This note documents a single T cell receptor beta chain sequence. The CDR3 totals 16 residues. In germline, CDR1 is SGHRS, CDR2 YFSETQ. Trimming stripped 0 bases from V and 0 bases from J, with 10 bases between. The data belong to a study of OX40 agonist ivuxolimab in advanced cancers. The repertoire was sequenced with immunoSEQ multiplex PCR; TCRdb's copy has only in-frame clones and lacks some. Among 77,000 or so clones, 80% to 95% were seen once, and the ten largest hold approximately 0.32%. The origin of this receptor is an adult with an advanced solid tumor such as melanoma, head and neck, liver or kidney cancer. This specimen was CD4+ or CD8+ T cells sorted from blood, taken in a trial of the OX40 agonist ivuxolimab. The chain couples TRBV5-1 to TRBJ2-1, with D unresolved. This CDR3 reads CASSLGAASSYNEQFF. CDR3 sequence (DNA): TGCGCCAGCAGCTTGGGGGCAGCTAGCTCCTACAATGAGCAGTTCTTC.